The 7 T cell receptor beta chains presented below share a single source sample, sequenced in a study of CD8 T cells in ankylosing spondylitis. Their target antigens are unknown. TCRdb independently ran MiXCR on the 5' RACE reads; one entry per CDR3 protein. Found here are roughly 300,000 distinct CDR3 sequences, less than 9.5% of them singletons; the top ten hold just over 14%. Points from the study as a whole: Characteristic, it appeared, of ankylosing spondylitis blood was a TCR beta motif of roughly eight highly homologous variants.

Sequenced: blood, either unsorted or a sorted T cell fraction (not recorded which). The origin of the receptors is a male donor with ankylosing spondylitis.

The chain uses TRBV9 and TRBJ2-2, with unresolved D. The CDR3 loop spans 13 amino acids. The V end lost 6 bases, the J end lost 5 bases, and 11 bases lay between the germline ends. Germline V gene lookup returns CDR1 SGDLS and CDR2 YYNGEE. CDR3: CASTPLSTGELFF. The DNA for the CDR3 is TGTGCCAGCACCCCTCTGTCGACCGGGGAGCTGTTTTTT.

The chain links TRBV6-2 or TRBV6-3 to TRBJ2-7; D not certain. The V end lost 10 bases, the J end lost 0 bases, and 13 bases lay between the germline ends. CDR3 length: 13 residues. Per germline, CDR1 MNHEY and CDR2 SVGEGT. The CDR3 DNA reads as TGTGCCACCCGCCAGGCGAGCTCCTACGAGCAGTACTTC. Translating gives CATRQASSYEQYF.

This clonotype occurred a few times. The CDR3 nucleotides read TGTGCCAGCAGCTTTGTAGCGGTGAACACCGGGGAGCTGTTTTTT. Its translation: CASSFVAVNTGELFF. The chain couples TRBV7-2 to TRBJ2-2; D possibly corresponds to TRBD2 (6 bases). V lost 3 bases and J 1 base, leaving 9 bases between the germline ends. This CDR3 has 15 residues. Per the germline V gene, CDR1 is SGHTA and CDR2 is FQGNSA. The full variable domain, with the rest looked up from reference TRBV7-2 and TRBJ2-2, is GAGVSQSPSNKVTEKGKDVELRCDPISGHTALYWYRQSLGQGLEFLIYFQGNSAPDKSGLPSDRFSAERTGGSVSTLTIQRTQQEDSAVYLCASSFVAVNTGELFFGEGSRLTVL.

In this sample, this clonotype turned up a few times. The chain combines TRBV7-2 with TRBJ2-5; D is ambiguous. The CDR3 totals 11 residues. The V gene lost 2 bases and the J gene lost 7 bases, with 5 bases spanning the gap. Germline CDR1 and CDR2: SGHTA and FQGNSA. The CDR3 sequence: CASSLKGTQYF. CDR3 nucleotides: TGTGCCAGCAGCTTAAAGGGGACCCAGTACTTC.

The V gene is TRBV2, the J gene TRBJ1-5; the D gene is possibly TRBD1 (5 bases). This CDR3 spans 14 amino acids. V was pared by 5 bases and J by 5 bases, with 13 bases between. Germline CDR1 and CDR2: SNHLY and FYNNEI. As DNA, the CDR3 is TGTGCCAGCAGTTCCCGCAGGGCTGATCAGCCCCAGCATTTT. Amino acids: CASSSRRADQPQHF.

In this sample, this clonotype turned up many times. V usage is TRBV4-2 and J usage is TRBJ2-6; possibly TRBD1 for D (6 bases). CDR3 length equals 17 residues. The V and J ends lost 0 bases and 1 base respectively, with 10 bases between them. Germline CDR1 reads LGHNA; CDR2 reads YNFKEQ. CDR3 sequence (DNA): TGTGCCAGCAGCCAAGATCCACAGGGATCTGGGGCCAACGTCCTGACTTTC. Translating gives CASSQDPQGSGANVLTF.

This clonotype was seen a few times. The CDR3 is CASSGLTSTDTQYF. CDR3 nucleotides: TGTGCCAGCAGTGGACTCACTAGCACAGATACGCAGTATTTT. The chain has TRBV11-2 and TRBJ2-3, with D possibly TRBD2 on 5 matching bases. V lost 6 bases, J lost 0 bases, and 10 bases lay in between. Germline V lookup: CDR1 SGHAT, CDR2 FQNNGV. The CDR3 is 14 residues long.